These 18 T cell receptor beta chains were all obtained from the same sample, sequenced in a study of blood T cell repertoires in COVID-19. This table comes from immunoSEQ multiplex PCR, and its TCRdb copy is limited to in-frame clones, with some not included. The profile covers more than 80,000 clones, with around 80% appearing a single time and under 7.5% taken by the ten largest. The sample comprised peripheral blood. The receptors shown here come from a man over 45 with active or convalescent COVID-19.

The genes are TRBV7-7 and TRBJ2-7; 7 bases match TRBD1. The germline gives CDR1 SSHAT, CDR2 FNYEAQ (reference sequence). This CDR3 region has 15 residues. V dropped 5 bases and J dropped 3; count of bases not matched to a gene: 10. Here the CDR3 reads CASSRSPTGVYEQYF. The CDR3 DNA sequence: TGTGCCAGCAGCCGCTCTCCTACAGGGGTCTACGAGCAGTACTTC.

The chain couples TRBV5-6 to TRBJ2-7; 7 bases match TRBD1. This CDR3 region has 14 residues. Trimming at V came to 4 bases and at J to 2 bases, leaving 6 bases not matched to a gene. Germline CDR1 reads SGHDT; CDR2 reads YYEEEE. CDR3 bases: TGTGCCAGCAGCCCCTACAGGGGACCCTACGAGCAGTACGTC. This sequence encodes CASSPYRGPYEQYV.

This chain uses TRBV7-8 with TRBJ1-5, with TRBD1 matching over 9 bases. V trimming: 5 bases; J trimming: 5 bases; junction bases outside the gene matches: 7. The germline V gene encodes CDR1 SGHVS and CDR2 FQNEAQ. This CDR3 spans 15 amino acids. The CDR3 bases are TGTGCCAGCAGCACCCGGGACAGGGTTTATCAGCCCCAGCATTTT. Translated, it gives CASSTRDRVYQPQHF.

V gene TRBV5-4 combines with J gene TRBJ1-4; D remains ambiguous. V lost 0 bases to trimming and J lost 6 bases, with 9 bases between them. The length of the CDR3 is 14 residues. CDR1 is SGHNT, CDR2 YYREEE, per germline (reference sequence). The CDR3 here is CASSLGQADEKLFF. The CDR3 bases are TGTGCCAGCAGCTTGGGGCAGGCCGATGAAAAACTGTTTTTT.

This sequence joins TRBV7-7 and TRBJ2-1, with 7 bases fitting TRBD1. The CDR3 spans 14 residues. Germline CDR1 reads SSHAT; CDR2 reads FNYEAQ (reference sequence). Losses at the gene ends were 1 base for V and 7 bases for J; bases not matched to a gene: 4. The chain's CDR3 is CASSLGTGVNEQFF. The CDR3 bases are TGTGCCAGCAGCTTAGGGACAGGTGTTAATGAGCAGTTCTTC.

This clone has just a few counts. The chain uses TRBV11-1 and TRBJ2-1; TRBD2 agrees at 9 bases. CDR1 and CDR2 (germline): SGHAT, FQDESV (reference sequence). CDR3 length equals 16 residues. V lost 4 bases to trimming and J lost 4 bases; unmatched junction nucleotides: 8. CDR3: CASSSGNSGGYNEQFF. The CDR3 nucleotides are TGTGCCAGCAGCTCGGGTAATAGCGGGGGATACAATGAGCAGTTCTTC.

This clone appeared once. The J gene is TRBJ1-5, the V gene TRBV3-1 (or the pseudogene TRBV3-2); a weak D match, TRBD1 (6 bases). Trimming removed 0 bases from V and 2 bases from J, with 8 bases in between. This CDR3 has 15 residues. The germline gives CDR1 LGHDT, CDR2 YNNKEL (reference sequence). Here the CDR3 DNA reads TGTGCCAGCAGCCAAGAACAGGGCGGCAATCAGCCCCAGCATTTT. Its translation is CASSQEQGGNQPQHF.

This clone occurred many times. The DNA of the CDR3 is TGCGCCAGCAGCCACGTGGACAGGGAAAACTATGGCTACACCTTC. Protein sequence: CASSHVDRENYGYTF. V usage is TRBV4-1 and J usage is TRBJ1-2; 8 bases fit TRBD1. The germline gives CDR1 MGHRA, CDR2 YSYEKL. This CDR3 is 15 amino acids long. J gave up 2 bases and V 3 bases, and 5 bases lay outside the gene matches.

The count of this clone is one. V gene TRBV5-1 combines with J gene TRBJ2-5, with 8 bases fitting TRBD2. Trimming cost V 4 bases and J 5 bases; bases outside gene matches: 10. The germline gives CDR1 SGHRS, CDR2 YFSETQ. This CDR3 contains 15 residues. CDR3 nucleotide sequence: TGCGCCAGCAGCCCGACCACCCAGCGGGGGGAGACCCAGTACTTC. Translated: CASSPTTQRGETQYF.

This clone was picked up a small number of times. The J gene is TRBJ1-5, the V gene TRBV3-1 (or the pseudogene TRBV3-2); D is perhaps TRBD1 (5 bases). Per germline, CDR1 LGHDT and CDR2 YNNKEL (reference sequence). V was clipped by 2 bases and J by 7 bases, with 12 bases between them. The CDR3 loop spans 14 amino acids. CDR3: CASSQSQGTQPQHF. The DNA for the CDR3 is TGTGCCAGCAGCCAAAGTCAGGGAACGCAGCCCCAGCATTTT.

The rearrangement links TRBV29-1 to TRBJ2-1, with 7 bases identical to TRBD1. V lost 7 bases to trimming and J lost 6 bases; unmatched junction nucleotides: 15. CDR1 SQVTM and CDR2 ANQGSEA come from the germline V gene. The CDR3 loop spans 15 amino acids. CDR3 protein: CSAPTGPFGRNEQFF. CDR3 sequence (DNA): TGCAGCGCCCCGACAGGGCCTTTTGGTCGCAATGAGCAGTTCTTC.

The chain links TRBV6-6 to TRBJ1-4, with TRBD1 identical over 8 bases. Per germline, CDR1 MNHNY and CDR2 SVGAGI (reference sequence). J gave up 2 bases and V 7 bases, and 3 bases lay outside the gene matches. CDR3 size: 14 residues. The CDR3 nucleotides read TGTGCCAGCAAACGGACAGGGACTAATGAAAAACTGTTTTTT. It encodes CASKRTGTNEKLFF.

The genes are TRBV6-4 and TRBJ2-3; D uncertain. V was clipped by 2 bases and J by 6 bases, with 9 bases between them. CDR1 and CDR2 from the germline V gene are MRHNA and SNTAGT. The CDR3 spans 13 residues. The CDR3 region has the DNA TGTGCCAGCAGTGACCCCCTATGGGATACGCAGTATTTT. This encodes CASSDPLWDTQYF.

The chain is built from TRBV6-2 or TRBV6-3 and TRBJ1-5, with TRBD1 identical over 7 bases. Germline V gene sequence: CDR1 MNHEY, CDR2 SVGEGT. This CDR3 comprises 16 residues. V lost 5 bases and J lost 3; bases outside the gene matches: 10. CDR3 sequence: CASSTRQGRVNQPQHF. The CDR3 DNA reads TGTGCCAGCAGTACCCGACAGGGACGGGTCAATCAGCCCCAGCATTTT.

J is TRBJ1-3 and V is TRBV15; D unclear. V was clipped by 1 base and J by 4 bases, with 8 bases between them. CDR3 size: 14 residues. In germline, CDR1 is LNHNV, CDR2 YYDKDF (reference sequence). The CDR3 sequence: CATSRAGRGNTIYF. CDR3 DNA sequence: TGTGCCACCAGCAGAGCGGGTCGCGGAAACACCATATATTTT.

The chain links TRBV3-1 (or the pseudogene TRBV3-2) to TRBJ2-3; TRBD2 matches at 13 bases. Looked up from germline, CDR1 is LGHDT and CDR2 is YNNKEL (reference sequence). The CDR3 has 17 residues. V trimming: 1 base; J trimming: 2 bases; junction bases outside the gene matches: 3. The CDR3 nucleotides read TGTGCCAGCAGCCAAGGACTAGCGGGGGGCCTCACAGATACGCAGTATTTT. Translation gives CASSQGLAGGLTDTQYF.

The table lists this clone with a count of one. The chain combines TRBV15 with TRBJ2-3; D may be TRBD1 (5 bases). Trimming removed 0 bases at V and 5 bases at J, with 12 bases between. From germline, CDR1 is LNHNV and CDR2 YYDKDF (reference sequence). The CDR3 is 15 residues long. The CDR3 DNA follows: TGTGCCACCAGCAGAGATTTAGGGGAAGGAGATACGCAGTATTTT. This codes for CATSRDLGEGDTQYF.

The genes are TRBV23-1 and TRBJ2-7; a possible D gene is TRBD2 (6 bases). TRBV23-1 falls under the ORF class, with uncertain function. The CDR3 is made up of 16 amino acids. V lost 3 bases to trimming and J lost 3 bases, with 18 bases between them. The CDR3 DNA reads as TGCGCCAGCAGTCAGACGAGGGCGGGGAGACGCTACGAGCAGTACTTC. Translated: CASSQTRAGRRYEQYF.